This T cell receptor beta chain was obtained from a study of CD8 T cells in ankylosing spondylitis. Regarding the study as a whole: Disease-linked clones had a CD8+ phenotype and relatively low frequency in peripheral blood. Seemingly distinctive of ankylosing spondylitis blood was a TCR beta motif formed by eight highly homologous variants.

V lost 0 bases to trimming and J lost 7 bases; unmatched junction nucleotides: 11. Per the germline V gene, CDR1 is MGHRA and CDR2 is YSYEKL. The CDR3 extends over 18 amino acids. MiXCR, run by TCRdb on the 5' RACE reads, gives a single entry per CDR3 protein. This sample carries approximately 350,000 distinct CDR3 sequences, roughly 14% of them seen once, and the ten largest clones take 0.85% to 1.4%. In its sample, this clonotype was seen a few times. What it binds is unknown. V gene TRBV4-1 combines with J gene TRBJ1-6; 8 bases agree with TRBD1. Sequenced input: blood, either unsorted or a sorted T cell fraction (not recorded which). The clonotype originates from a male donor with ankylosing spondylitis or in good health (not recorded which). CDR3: CASSQDKLRTGTNSPLHF. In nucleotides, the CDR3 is TGCGCCAGCAGCCAAGATAAATTAAGGACAGGGACGAATTCACCCCTCCACTTT.